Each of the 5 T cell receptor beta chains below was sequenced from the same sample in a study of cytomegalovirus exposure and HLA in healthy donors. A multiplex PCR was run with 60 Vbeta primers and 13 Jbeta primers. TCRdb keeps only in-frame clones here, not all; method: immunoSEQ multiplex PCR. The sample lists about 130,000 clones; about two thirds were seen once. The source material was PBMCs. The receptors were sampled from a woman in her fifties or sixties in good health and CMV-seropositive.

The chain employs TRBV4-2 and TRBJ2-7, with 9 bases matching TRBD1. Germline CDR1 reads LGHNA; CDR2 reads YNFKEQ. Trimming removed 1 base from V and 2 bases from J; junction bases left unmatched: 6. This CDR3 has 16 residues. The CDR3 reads CASSQASGTGTYEQYF. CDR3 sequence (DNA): TGTGCCAGCAGCCAAGCGAGCGGGACAGGGACCTACGAGCAGTACTTC.

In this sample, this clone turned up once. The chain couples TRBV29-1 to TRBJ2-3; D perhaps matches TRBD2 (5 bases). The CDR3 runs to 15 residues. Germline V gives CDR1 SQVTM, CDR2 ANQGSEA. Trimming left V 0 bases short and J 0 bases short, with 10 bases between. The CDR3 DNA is TGCAGCGTTGAAGATCGGGATCAAAGCACAGATACGCAGTATTTT. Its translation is CSVEDRDQSTDTQYF.

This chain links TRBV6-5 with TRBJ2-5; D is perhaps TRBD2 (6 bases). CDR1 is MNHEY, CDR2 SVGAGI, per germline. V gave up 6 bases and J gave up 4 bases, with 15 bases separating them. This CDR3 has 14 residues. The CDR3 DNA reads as TGTGCCAGCAGCCCATCATACGGGGGAGAGACCCAGTACTTC. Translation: CASSPSYGGETQYF.

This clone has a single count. The CDR3 DNA reads TGTGCCAGTAGTATCGGTGCGGGGCTTTACAATGAGCAGTTCTTC. This codes for CASSIGAGLYNEQFF. The V gene is TRBV19, the J gene TRBJ2-1; tentatively, D is TRBD2 (6 bases). Germline values: CDR1 LNHDA, CDR2 SQIVND (reference sequence). The CDR3 totals 15 residues. V was shortened by 3 bases and J by 4 bases, with 13 bases between the two germline ends. The full variable domain, with the rest looked up from reference TRBV19 and TRBJ2-1, is DGGITQSPKYLFRKEGQNVTLSCEQNLNHDAMYWYRQDPGQGLRLIYYSQIVNDFQKGDIAEGYSVSREKKESFPLTVTSAQKNPTAFYLCASSIGAGLYNEQFFGPGTRLTVL.

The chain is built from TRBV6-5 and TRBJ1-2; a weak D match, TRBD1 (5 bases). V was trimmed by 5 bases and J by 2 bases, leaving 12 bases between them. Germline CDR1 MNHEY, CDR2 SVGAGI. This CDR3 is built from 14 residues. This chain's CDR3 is CASSARGGNYGYTF. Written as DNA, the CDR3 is TGTGCCAGCAGTGCCCGGGGGGGAAACTATGGCTACACCTTC.